Listed here are 19 T cell receptor beta chains from one sample, sequenced in a study of blood T cell repertoires in COVID-19. Sequenced by immunoSEQ multiplex PCR; TCRdb stores in-frame clones only, minus some. The data show 200,000 to 300,000 clones, 88% seen once. Sequenced sample: peripheral blood. All receptors derive from a human donor in a cohort sampled during active COVID-19.

This clone was counted once. The J gene is TRBJ2-7, the V gene TRBV29-1, with D perhaps TRBD1 (6 bases). Trimming removed 8 bases from V and 3 bases from J, with 14 bases in between. The CDR3 sequence is 12 residues long. Germline V gene sequence: CDR1 SQVTM, CDR2 ANQGSEA. CDR3 bases: TGCAGCTCCCGGGACACAGACTACGAGCAGTACTTC. As protein: CSSRDTDYEQYF.

This clone is a singleton in its sample. This chain connects TRBV12-3 or TRBV12-4 to TRBJ1-5; 9 bases are a match to TRBD1. Germline trimming cut 4 bases from V and 6 bases from J; bases unmatched to any gene: 1. CDR3 size: 13 residues. CDR3 residues: CASSSQGAQPQHF. DNA of the CDR3: TGTGCCAGCAGTTCACAGGGGGCTCAGCCCCAGCATTTT.

This sequence joins TRBV27 and TRBJ2-7; maybe TRBD2 (5 bases). Germline V gene lookup returns CDR1 MNHEY and CDR2 SMNVEV (reference sequence). The length of the CDR3 is 15 residues. V lost 5 bases and J lost 0, with 14 bases in between. The CDR3 coding sequence is TGTGCCAGCAGTCCCCGGAGGTTTAGCTCCTACGAGCAGTACTTC. This sequence encodes CASSPRRFSSYEQYF.

The V call is TRBV7-9, the J call TRBJ2-7; unclear D gene. Germline V lookup: CDR1 SEHNR, CDR2 FQNEAQ (reference sequence). This CDR3 comprises 14 residues. V was shortened by 4 bases and J by 7 bases, with 17 bases between the two germline ends. CDR3 nucleotides: TGTGCCAGCAGCTCAAGACTCCAGCCCACGGAGCAGTACTTC. The encoded protein is CASSSRLQPTEQYF.

The V gene is TRBV5-4, the J gene TRBJ2-7; D unresolved. Germline V gene sequence: CDR1 SGHNT, CDR2 YYREEE (reference sequence). This CDR3 has 13 amino acids. Between the trimmed V and J ends, which lost 4 bases and 3 bases, there was a span of 11 bases. The CDR3 sequence: CASSLRPGYEQYF. The CDR3 DNA is TGTGCCAGCAGCCTCCGTCCAGGCTACGAGCAGTACTTC.

Here the CDR3 reads CASSQFQGTNEKLFF. In nucleotides, the CDR3 is TGTGCCAGCAGCCAATTTCAGGGAACTAATGAAAAACTGTTTTTT. The rearrangement links TRBV14 to TRBJ1-4, with D possibly being TRBD1 (5 bases). Germline V CDR1 and CDR2: SGHDN, FVKESK. V lost 2 bases and J 1 base, leaving 8 bases between the germline ends. The CDR3 is made up of 15 amino acids.

Here the CDR3 DNA reads TGTGCCACTATTCCGGGACAGGGTATGGGCGAGCAGTACTTC. It encodes CATIPGQGMGEQYF. J is TRBJ2-7 and V is TRBV6-6; 9 nucleotides align to TRBD1. The V and J ends lost 10 bases and 6 bases, in that order; junction bases with no gene match: 13. Germline-derived CDR1 and CDR2 are MNHNY and SVGAGI (reference sequence). The CDR3 is 14 residues long.

This CDR3 is CAWSGRQGQSVAFF. The CDR3 DNA is TGTGCCTGGAGTGGACGACAGGGTCAATCAGTGGCTTTCTTT. The rearrangement links TRBV30 to TRBJ1-1; 7 bases match TRBD1. CDR1 is GTSNPN, CDR2 SVGIG, per germline (reference sequence). The CDR3 has 14 amino acids. Losses at the gene ends were 1 base for V and 11 bases for J; bases not matched to a gene: 13.

The chain couples TRBV19 to TRBJ2-7; 8 bases line up with TRBD2. The germline gives CDR1 LNHDA, CDR2 SQIVND (reference sequence). The CDR3 contains 14 residues. The trim removed 6 bases at V and 3 bases at J, leaving 7 bases unmatched. CDR3 sequence (DNA): TGTGCCAGTAGCACCGGGGGGGGGAACTACGAGCAGTACTTC. Translating it yields CASSTGGGNYEQYF.

CDR3 amino acids: CASSYHAMQAGEQYF. CDR3 DNA sequence: TGTGCCAGCAGTTACCACGCGATGCAGGCTGGGGAGCAGTACTTC. J is TRBJ2-7 and V is TRBV6-5; D call uncertain. Germline V gives CDR1 MNHEY, CDR2 SVGAGI. Trimming shortened V by 2 bases and J by 7 bases, and 18 bases separated the two germline ends. This CDR3 comprises 15 residues.

The chain combines TRBV28 with TRBJ1-2, with 7 bases that match TRBD1. This CDR3 has 16 residues. V was clipped by 8 bases and J by 3 bases; unmatched bases: 15. Looked up from germline, CDR1 is MDHEN and CDR2 is SYDVKM. For the CDR3, the DNA is TGTGCCAGCCTCCCCAACAGGGGACCCTATCACTATGGCTACACCTTC. Amino acids: CASLPNRGPYHYGYTF.

In this sample, this clone turned up once. The genes are TRBV12-5 and TRBJ2-3; 8 nucleotides line up with TRBD1. V lost 6 bases to trimming and J lost 3 bases; unmatched junction nucleotides: 8. CDR3 length: 15 residues. The germline CDR1 and CDR2 sequences are LGHNT and FRNRAP. The CDR3 sequence: CASGPGQGRTDTQYF. The CDR3 nucleotides read TGTGCTAGTGGCCCAGGACAGGGTAGGACAGATACGCAGTATTTT.

This clone showed up just a few times. J is TRBJ1-5 and V is TRBV19, with unresolved D. Germline assignment: CDR1 LNHDA and CDR2 SQIVND (reference sequence). The length of the CDR3 is 15 residues. V was clipped by 7 bases and J by 2 bases, with 15 bases between them. This CDR3 reads CASTAGRGGNQPQHF. The CDR3, as DNA: TGTGCCAGTACCGCGGGCCGGGGTGGCAATCAGCCCCAGCATTTT.

This clone was observed once. The same CDR3 is also encoded by other DNA sequences in this sample. The chain couples TRBV28 to TRBJ2-7; 9 bases are shared with TRBD1. Germline loops: CDR1 MDHEN, CDR2 SYDVKM. V shed 3 bases and J 3 bases; nucleotides not matched to a gene: 0. This CDR3 is built from 13 residues. CDR3 region: CASSLDRGYEQYF. In DNA form, the CDR3 reads TGTGCCAGCAGTTTGGACAGGGGCTACGAGCAGTACTTC.

V is TRBV7-2 and J is TRBJ2-5; 12 bases match TRBD2. The germline CDR1 and CDR2 sequences are SGHTA and FQGNSA. V shed 6 bases, J shed 4 bases, and the junction held 9 bases outside the gene matches. The CDR3 spans 16 residues. The CDR3 nucleotides are TGTGCCAGCAGTCTAGCGGGGGGGCTGGGGGGAGAGACCCAGTACTTC. As protein: CASSLAGGLGGETQYF. Looking up the rest from reference TRBV7-2 and TRBJ2-5 gives the full variable domain: GAGVSQSPSNKVTEKGKDVELRCDPISGHTALYWYRQSLGQGLEFLIYFQGNSAPDKSGLPSDRFSAERTGGSVSTLTIQRTQQEDSAVYLCASSLAGGLGGETQYFGPGTRLLVL.

V gene TRBV4-3 combines with J gene TRBJ2-1; 8 positions agree with TRBD2. CDR3 length equals 15 residues. In germline, CDR1 is LGHNA, CDR2 YSLEER. Trimming cost V 2 bases and J 6 bases; bases outside gene matches: 6. CDR3 protein: CASSQWTSGSNEQFF. Here the CDR3 DNA reads TGCGCCAGCAGCCAATGGACGAGCGGGAGCAATGAGCAGTTCTTC.

The chain employs TRBV6-5 and TRBJ1-5, with D maybe TRBD1 (5 bases). Germline lookup yields CDR1 MNHEY and CDR2 SVGAGI. V lost 8 bases to trimming and J lost 1 base, with 12 bases between them. The CDR3 runs 14 residues. CDR3 protein: CASGTGLSNQPQHF. For the CDR3, the DNA is TGTGCCAGCGGGACTGGATTAAGCAATCAGCCCCAGCATTTT.

V gene TRBV19 combines with J gene TRBJ1-1; no clear D. The CDR3 has 14 residues. In germline, CDR1 is LNHDA, CDR2 SQIVND (reference sequence). The V gene lost 6 bases and the J gene lost 2 bases, with 13 bases spanning the gap. The CDR3 protein is CASSPNTGNTEAFF. The CDR3 region has the DNA TGTGCCAGTAGCCCAAACACGGGTAACACTGAAGCTTTCTTT.

The chain employs TRBV28 and TRBJ2-7, with 11 bases matching TRBD2. V lost 5 bases to trimming and J lost 4 bases; unmatched junction nucleotides: 7. Germline V gene data show CDR1 as MDHEN and CDR2 as SYDVKM. CDR3 size: 15 residues. CDR3 amino acids: CASSLTSGRIYEQYF. The CDR3 nucleotides read TGTGCCAGCAGTCTAACTAGCGGGAGAATATACGAGCAGTACTTC.